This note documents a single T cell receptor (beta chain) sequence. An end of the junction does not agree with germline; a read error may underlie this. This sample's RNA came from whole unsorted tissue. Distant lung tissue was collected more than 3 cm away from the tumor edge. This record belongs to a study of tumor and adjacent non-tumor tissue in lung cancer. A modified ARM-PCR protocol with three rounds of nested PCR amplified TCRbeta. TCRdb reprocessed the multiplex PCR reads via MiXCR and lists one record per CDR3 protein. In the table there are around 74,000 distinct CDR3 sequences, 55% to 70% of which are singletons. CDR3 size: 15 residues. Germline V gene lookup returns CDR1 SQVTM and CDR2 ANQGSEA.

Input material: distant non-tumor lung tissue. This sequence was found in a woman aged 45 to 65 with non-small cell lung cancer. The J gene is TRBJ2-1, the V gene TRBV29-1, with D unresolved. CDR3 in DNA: TGTATCGTTGATTCTCCCCACGGATCCTACAATGAGCAGTTCTTC. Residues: CIVDSPHGSYNEQFF.